A single sample is the source of the 15 T cell receptor beta chains below, sequenced in a study of naive and memory T cell subsets. An equimolar mix of two oligonucleotides served as the beta constant-region primer for TRBC1 and TRBC2. TCRdb itself ran the UMI-ligation and nested PCR reads through MiXCR, one entry per CDR3 protein. This sample has around 160,000 distinct CDR3 sequences, with about 18% found just once. The sample comprised naive CD4+ T cells from blood. The receptor source for this set is a human donor in good health.

The chain combines TRBV7-2 with TRBJ2-5, with 10 bases lining up with TRBD2. Germline V gene sequence: CDR1 SGHTA, CDR2 FQGNSA. The CDR3 loop spans 15 amino acids. The junction had 8 bases not matched to a gene; V was cut back by 6 bases and J by 4 bases. The chain's CDR3 is CASSRSGRIGETQYF. CDR3 nucleotides: TGTGCCAGCAGTCGTAGCGGGAGGATTGGAGAGACCCAGTACTTC. The complete variable domain, with remaining parts taken from reference TRBV7-2 and TRBJ2-5, reads GAGVSQSPSNKVTEKGKDVELRCDPISGHTALYWYRQSLGQGLEFLIYFQGNSAPDKSGLPSDRFSAERTGGSVSTLTIQRTQQEDSAVYLCASSRSGRIGETQYFGPGTRLLVL.

The rearrangement joins TRBV7-6 to TRBJ2-3; D could derive from TRBD1 or TRBD2 (5 bases each). Trimming removed 5 bases from V and 6 bases from J, with 18 bases in between. Germline V gene lookup returns CDR1 SGHVS and CDR2 FNYEAQ. The CDR3 has 15 amino acids. The CDR3 loop reads CASSTGTREWDTQYF. The DNA for the CDR3 is TGTGCCAGCAGCACCGGGACCAGAGAATGGGATACGCAGTATTTT.

V is TRBV4-2 and J is TRBJ2-1; 7 bases fit TRBD2. Per the germline V gene, CDR1 is LGHNA and CDR2 is YNFKEQ. The V and J ends lost 3 bases and 6 bases, in that order; junction bases with no gene match: 20. There are 19 residues in the CDR3. The CDR3 region is CASSQQDPRLALGSNEQFF. The CDR3 region has the DNA TGTGCCAGCAGCCAGCAAGACCCCCGACTAGCCCTCGGATCCAATGAGCAGTTCTTC.

This clonotype was found a few times. The V gene is TRBV5-1, the J gene TRBJ1-1; D ambiguous. CDR3 length equals 15 residues. The V end was cut by 1 base, the J end by 1 base, with 11 bases between. CDR1 is SGHRS, CDR2 YFSETQ, per germline. The CDR3 is CASSLSPRPNTEAFF. The DNA for the CDR3 is TGCGCCAGCAGCTTGAGTCCGAGACCGAACACTGAAGCTTTCTTT.

The V call is TRBV5-1, the J call TRBJ2-2; TRBD1 or TRBD2 may be the D gene (7 bases each). The germline CDR1 and CDR2 sequences are SGHRS and YFSETQ. The germline V and J ends were trimmed by 1 base and 3 bases, with 16 bases remaining between them. CDR3 length: 17 residues. CDR3 sequence reads: CASSLLSAGGDTGELFF. The DNA of the CDR3 is TGCGCCAGCAGCTTGTTGTCGGCAGGGGGGGACACCGGGGAGCTGTTTTTT.

This clonotype was picked up many times. V is TRBV4-1 and J is TRBJ2-3; 9 bases line up with TRBD2. Germline V gene data show CDR1 as MGHRA and CDR2 as YSYEKL. Trimming removed 0 bases from V and 2 bases from J; junction bases left unmatched: 18. The CDR3 contains 21 residues. CDR3 residues: CASSQDIVRLAGITHTDTQYF. In DNA form, the CDR3 reads TGCGCCAGCAGCCAAGATATAGTGCGTCTAGCGGGAATCACTCACACAGATACGCAGTATTTT.

V and J are TRBV18 and TRBJ2-2; 8 positions match TRBD2. Germline V gene lookup returns CDR1 KGHSH and CDR2 LQKENI. The trim removed 3 bases at V and 0 bases at J, leaving 3 bases unmatched. The length of the CDR3 is 16 residues. The CDR3 loop reads CASSPRAGANTGELFF. In DNA form, the CDR3 reads TGTGCCAGCTCACCTCGAGCGGGAGCGAACACCGGGGAGCTGTTTTTT. The full variable domain, its missing parts supplied by reference TRBV18 and TRBJ2-2, is NAGVMQNPRHLVRRRGQEARLRCSPMKGHSHVYWYRQLPEEGLKFMVYLQKENIIDESGMPKERFSAEFPKEGPSILRIQQVVRGDSAAYFCASSPRAGANTGELFFGEGSRLTVL.

The V and J genes are TRBV5-1 and TRBJ2-3; TRBD2 matches 8 bases. The CDR3 is 16 amino acids. V trimming: 0 bases; J trimming: 0 bases; junction bases outside the gene matches: 3. Looked up from germline, CDR1 is SGHRS and CDR2 is YFSETQ. CDR3 sequence reads: CASSLEVAGSTDTQYF. CDR3 sequence (DNA): TGCGCCAGCAGCTTGGAGGTAGCGGGAAGCACAGATACGCAGTATTTT.

This chain uses TRBV5-4 with TRBJ2-7; 7 bases align to TRBD1. Germline loops: CDR1 SGHNT, CDR2 YYREEE (reference sequence). Trimming removed 4 bases from V and 5 bases from J; junction bases left unmatched: 6. CDR3 length: 13 amino acids. CDR3 coding DNA: TGTGCCAGCAGCCGGGACAGATCCCACGAGCAGTACTTC. Its translation: CASSRDRSHEQYF.

This clonotype was counted a few times. This chain joins TRBV30 and TRBJ1-3; 10 bases map to TRBD1. The CDR3 has 15 amino acids. The J segment lost 1 base and the V segment lost 2 bases, leaving 2 bases of the junction unmatched. CDR1 and CDR2 from the germline V gene are GTSNPN and SVGIG (reference sequence). The CDR3 sequence is CAWSMDRGSGNTIYF. As DNA, the CDR3 is TGTGCCTGGAGTATGGACAGGGGGTCTGGAAACACCATATATTTT.

This chain links TRBV2 with TRBJ2-1; 10 nucleotides line up with TRBD2. V dropped 8 bases and J dropped 4; count of bases not matched to a gene: 5. Germline CDR1 reads SNHLY; CDR2 reads FYNNEI. The CDR3 extends over 14 amino acids. DNA for the CDR3: TGTGCCAGCGGTTCACTAGCGGGGTACAATGAGCAGTTCTTC. Amino acids: CASGSLAGYNEQFF.

This clonotype was seen more than once but under ten times. V usage is TRBV10-3 and J usage is TRBJ2-7; 8 positions agree with TRBD2. After removal of 8 bases from V and 0 bases from J, the junction contained 6 bases not matched to a gene. The CDR3 sequence is 14 residues long. The germline CDR1 and CDR2 sequences are ENHRY and SYGVKD. The CDR3: CAIHPGTSSYEQYF. As DNA, the CDR3 is TGTGCCATCCATCCCGGGACTAGCTCCTACGAGCAGTACTTC.

This chain links TRBV6-5 with TRBJ1-5, with TRBD1 matching over 7 bases. This CDR3 is 13 amino acids long. The germline V gene has CDR1 MNHEY and CDR2 SVGAGI. The V and J ends lost 8 bases and 7 bases, in that order; junction bases with no gene match: 8. CDR3 sequence reads: CASGRQGRQPQHF. The CDR3 DNA reads TGTGCCAGCGGGAGACAGGGAAGGCAGCCCCAGCATTTT.

The rearrangement joins TRBV24-1 to TRBJ1-1; D call uncertain. Between the trimmed V and J ends, which lost 4 bases and 5 bases, there was a span of 10 bases. The CDR3 is 13 residues long. CDR1 is KGHDR, CDR2 SFDVKD, per germline. CDR3 DNA: TGTGCCACCAGTGACTCCACTTCGACTGAAGCTTTCTTT. This gives the protein CATSDSTSTEAFF.

The chain has TRBV12-3 or TRBV12-4 and TRBJ1-2; no clear D gene. Deletions cut 0 bases from V and 7 bases from J, with 9 bases between. The CDR3 runs 13 residues. CDR3 protein: CASSLAGGLGYTF. The CDR3, as DNA: TGTGCCAGCAGTTTAGCAGGAGGTCTTGGCTACACCTTC.